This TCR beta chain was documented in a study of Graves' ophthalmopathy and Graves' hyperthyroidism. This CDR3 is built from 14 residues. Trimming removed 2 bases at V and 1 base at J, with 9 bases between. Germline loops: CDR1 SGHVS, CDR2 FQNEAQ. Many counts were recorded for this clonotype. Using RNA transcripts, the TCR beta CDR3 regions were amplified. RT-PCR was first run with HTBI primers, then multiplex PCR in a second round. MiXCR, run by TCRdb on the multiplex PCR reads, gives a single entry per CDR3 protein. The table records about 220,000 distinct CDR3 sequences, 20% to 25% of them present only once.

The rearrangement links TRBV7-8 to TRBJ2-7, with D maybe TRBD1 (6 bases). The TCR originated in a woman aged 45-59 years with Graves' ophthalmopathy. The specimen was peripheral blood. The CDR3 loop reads CASSLQGPSYEQYF. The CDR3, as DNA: TGTGCCAGCAGCTTACAGGGGCCTTCCTACGAGCAGTACTTC.